The source of this TCR beta chain is a study of cytomegalovirus exposure and HLA in healthy donors. Study at large: Unique TCRs numbering around 85 million, obtained from HLA-typed donors, made up an early data release. Broader study findings: In most subjects, TCR beta sequences reportedly gave accurate predictions of HLA-A and HLA-B alleles. In vitro data verified three CMV-associated chains as specific for CMV antigens.

PCR used 60 Vbeta primers and 13 Jbeta primers. Clones were sequenced by immunoSEQ multiplex PCR, and TCRdb holds only the in-frame ones, with some missing. The top ten clones hold 5.2% of a sample with about 140,000 clones, just under 90% of them seen once. Details on this clone: Antigen specificity is unknown.

The V end lost 6 bases, the J end lost 4 bases, and 12 bases lay between the germline ends. CDR1 and CDR2 from the germline V gene are MDHEN and SYDVKM. There are 13 residues in the CDR3. The clonotype comes from a woman between 25 and 40 years old in good health and CMV-seronegative. Material for sequencing was PBMCs. The chain employs TRBV28 and TRBJ1-1; no firm D call. The CDR3 loop reads CASSKGGPTEAFF. The CDR3 DNA sequence: TGTGCCAGCAGCAAAGGAGGGCCCACTGAAGCTTTCTTT. Full variable domain (missing parts from reference TRBV28 and TRBJ1-1): DVKVTQSSRYLVKRTGEKVFLECVQDMDHENMFWYRQDPGLGLRLIYFSYDVKMKEKGDIPEGYSVSREKKERFSLILESASTNQTSMYLCASSKGGPTEAFFGQGTRLTVV.